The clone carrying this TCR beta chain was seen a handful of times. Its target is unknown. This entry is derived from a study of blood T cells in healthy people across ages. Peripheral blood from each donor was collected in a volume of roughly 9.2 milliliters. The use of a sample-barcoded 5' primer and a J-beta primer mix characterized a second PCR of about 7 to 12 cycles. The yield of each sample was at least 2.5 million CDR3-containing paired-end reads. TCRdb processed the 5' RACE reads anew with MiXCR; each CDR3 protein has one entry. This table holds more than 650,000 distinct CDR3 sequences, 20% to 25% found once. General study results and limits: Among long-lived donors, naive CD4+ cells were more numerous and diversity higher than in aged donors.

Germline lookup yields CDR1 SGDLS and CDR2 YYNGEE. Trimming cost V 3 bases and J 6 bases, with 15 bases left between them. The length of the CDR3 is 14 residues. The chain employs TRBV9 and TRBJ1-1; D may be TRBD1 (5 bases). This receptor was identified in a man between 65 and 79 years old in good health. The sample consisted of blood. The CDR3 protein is CASSGLGGFAEAFF. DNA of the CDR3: TGTGCCAGCAGCGGGCTTGGGGGTTTCGCTGAAGCTTTCTTT.